Sequencing of this TCR beta chain was carried out in a study of vaccination effects on CD4 cells after COVID-19. This table comes from immunoSEQ multiplex PCR, and its TCRdb copy is limited to in-frame clones, with some not included. Of 80,000 to 95,000 clones listed, under 85% are singletons. As concerns this clone: The antigen remains unidentified.

Viral peptide pools were used in the ViraFEST assay to expand antigen-specific CD4+ T cells, and sequencing came afterward. Culture proceeded for approximately 10 days, and CD4+ T cells were then isolated. Each participant received a vaccine that was either BNT162b2 or mRNA-1273, given as two doses. The length of the CDR3 is 14 residues. Per the germline V gene, CDR1 is SGHNT and CDR2 is YYREEE (reference sequence). The ends were cut back, 1 base at V and 10 bases at J, with 12 bases in the middle. The specimen comprised CD4+ T cells from PBMCs cultured with HCoV-OC43 spike peptides, sampled after COVID-19 vaccination. The subset is: HCoV-OC43 spike overlapping peptide pool stimulation. The TCR sequence derives from a human donor who received a COVID-19 vaccine. The rearrangement joins TRBV5-4 to TRBJ1-6, with no clear D. The CDR3 is CASSLLGVESPLHF. CDR3 DNA sequence: TGTGCCAGCAGCTTGTTGGGTGTGGAATCACCCCTCCACTTT.